This T cell receptor (beta chain) appears in the sequencing data of a study of regulatory T cells in long-lasting Graves disease. J was trimmed by 0 bases and V by 8 bases; bases with no gene match: 14. This CDR3 is 18 amino acids long. Time point given: newly diagnosed GD, antithyroid drugs for less than 3 months. TCR sequences were obtained from RNA taken from PBMCs. American Thyroid Association guidelines were used to diagnose Graves' disease. Combining iRepertoire HTBI primers with Arm-PCR of CDR3 regions, the authors built TCR beta libraries. TCRdb itself ran the multiplex PCR reads through MiXCR, one entry per CDR3 protein. The table shows 500,000 or so distinct CDR3 sequences, with about 16% occurring only once. These data were likewise used in another study, on T cells in Graves' hyperthyroidism and ophthalmopathy.

This specimen was peripheral blood mononuclear cells (PBMCs), taken at new diagnosis, from a patient treated with antithyroid drugs. The chain uses TRBV12-3 or TRBV12-4 and TRBJ2-1; TRBD1 aligns across 9 bases. This receptor was obtained from a woman aged 35-65 years with Graves disease. This chain's CDR3 is CASSGGDRDWSSYNEQFF. CDR3 in DNA: TGTGCCAGCTCAGGGGGGGACAGGGACTGGAGCTCCTACAATGAGCAGTTCTTC.